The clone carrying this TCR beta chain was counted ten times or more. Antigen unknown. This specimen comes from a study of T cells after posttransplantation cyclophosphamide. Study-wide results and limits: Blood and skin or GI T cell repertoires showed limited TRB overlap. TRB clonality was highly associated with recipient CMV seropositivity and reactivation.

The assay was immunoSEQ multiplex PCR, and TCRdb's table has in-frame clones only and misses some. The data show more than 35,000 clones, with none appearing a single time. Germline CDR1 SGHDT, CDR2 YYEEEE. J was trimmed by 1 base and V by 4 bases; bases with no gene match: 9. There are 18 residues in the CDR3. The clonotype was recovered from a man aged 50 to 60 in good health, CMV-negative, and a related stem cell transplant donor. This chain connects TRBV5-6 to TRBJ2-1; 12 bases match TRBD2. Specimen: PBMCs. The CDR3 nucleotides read TGTGCCAGCAGCACCCAGGAGACTAGCGGGGGTTCCTACAATGAGCAGTTCTTC. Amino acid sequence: CASSTQETSGGSYNEQFF.